These 9 T cell receptor beta chains came from one sample sequenced in a study of T cell changes during pregnancy in multiple sclerosis. Sequenced by immunoSEQ multiplex PCR; TCRdb stores in-frame clones only, minus some. The table has around 26,000 clones, approximately 91% seen once. The sample in question was CD4+ T cells from peripheral blood mononuclear cells, obtained in the first trimester of pregnancy. The receptors were gathered from a female donor in good health, enrolled as a control in a pregnancy study.

The chain is built from TRBV5-5 and TRBJ2-7, with TRBD1 matching over 11 bases. With V trimmed by 4 bases and J by 0 bases, 6 bases remained unmatched. This CDR3 is built from 16 residues. Germline CDR1 and CDR2: SGHKS and YYEKEE (reference sequence). The CDR3 nucleotides are TGTGCCAGCAGCGGAGGACAGGGGGCCGTCTCCTACGAGCAGTACTTC. Translating gives CASSGGQGAVSYEQYF.

The chain joins TRBV18 to TRBJ1-5, with TRBD1 matching over 8 bases. In germline, CDR1 is KGHSH, CDR2 LQKENI. The V gene end was trimmed by 4 bases and the J gene end by 5 bases; junction bases not matched to a gene: 4. The CDR3 contains 14 residues. The CDR3 protein is CASSLGQGDQPQHF. In nucleotides, the CDR3 is TGTGCCAGCTCACTAGGACAGGGTGATCAGCCCCAGCATTTT.

CDR3 sequence: CASSVLASAYEQYF. Written as DNA, the CDR3 is TGTGCCAGCAGTGTACTAGCGTCCGCCTACGAGCAGTACTTC. The rearrangement joins TRBV28 to TRBJ2-7, with 7 bases aligning to TRBD2. The CDR3 consists of 14 residues. Germline loops: CDR1 MDHEN, CDR2 SYDVKM. V dropped 5 bases and J dropped 2; count of bases not matched to a gene: 6. Complete variable domain (other parts from reference TRBV28 and TRBJ2-7): DVKVTQSSRYLVKRTGEKVFLECVQDMDHENMFWYRQDPGLGLRLIYFSYDVKMKEKGDIPEGYSVSREKKERFSLILESASTNQTSMYLCASSVLASAYEQYFGPGTRLTVT.

This chain links TRBV6-6 with TRBJ2-1; D remains unclear. V was cut by 2 bases and J by 12 bases, with 14 bases left in between. The CDR3 is 13 amino acids. Looked up from germline, CDR1 is MNHNY and CDR2 is SVGAGI (reference sequence). CDR3 sequence: CASSYGSLFAQFF. The CDR3 nucleotides read TGTGCCAGCAGTTACGGCTCTTTGTTCGCGCAGTTCTTC.

The chain couples TRBV27 to TRBJ1-1, with a possible D match to TRBD1 (5 bases). The V gene lost 3 bases and the J gene lost 0 bases, with 17 bases spanning the gap. Germline V lookup: CDR1 MNHEY, CDR2 SMNVEV (reference sequence). The CDR3 has 17 residues. The CDR3 reads CASSLVGQPPMNTEAFF. DNA of the CDR3: TGTGCCAGCAGTTTGGTGGGGCAGCCCCCAATGAACACTGAAGCTTTCTTT.

V usage is TRBV4-2 and J usage is TRBJ1-1; 10 bases match TRBD1. The junction had 11 bases not matched to a gene; V was cut back by 4 bases and J by 6 bases. The CDR3 consists of 16 residues. CDR1 is LGHNA and CDR2 is YNFKEQ in the germline V gene. The CDR3 sequence is CASSRRGQGQWSEAFF. CDR3 bases: TGTGCCAGCAGCCGTAGGGGACAGGGGCAATGGTCTGAAGCTTTCTTT.

J is TRBJ2-7 and V is TRBV7-2; the D gene is possibly TRBD2 (6 bases). This CDR3 contains 17 residues. V lost 5 bases and J lost 3, with 23 bases in between. CDR1 SGHTA and CDR2 FQGNSA come from the germline V gene. The DNA of the CDR3 is TGTGCCAGCAGCAACCTGGCTCTTTCCCGGGGAGGCTACGAGCAGTACTTC. Protein product: CASSNLALSRGGYEQYF.

The genes are TRBV7-2 and TRBJ2-2; weak D call: TRBD2 (5 bases). The germline gives CDR1 SGHTA, CDR2 FQGNSA. CDR3 length: 13 amino acids. V lost 4 bases, J lost 5 bases, and 8 bases lay in between. The CDR3 DNA is TGTGCCAGCAGCTCACAGCGGACCGGGGAGCTGTTTTTT. Amino acid sequence: CASSSQRTGELFF.

The rearrangement joins TRBV28 to TRBJ2-5; the match to TRBD1 covers 7 bases. The CDR3 spans 13 residues. Germline V gene data show CDR1 as MDHEN and CDR2 as SYDVKM. The junction had 3 bases not matched to a gene; V was cut back by 3 bases and J by 5 bases. The CDR3 coding sequence is TGTGCCAGCAGTTTTGGACAGGTTGAGACCCAGTACTTC. This translates into CASSFGQVETQYF.